This record covers a single TCR beta chain. CDR1 and CDR2 from the germline V gene are MGHRA and YSYEKL. Trimming took 0 bases from V and 9 from J, leaving 14 bases between them. This CDR3 spans 14 amino acids. This specimen comes from a study of blood T cell repertoires in COVID-19. Study-wide background: Material from acute and convalescent COVID-19 was sourced from the United States, Italy and Spain. T cells, B-cell-depleted T cells, or PBMCs provided the cDNA or gDNA that served as material.

In the authors' methods: Using reference gene primer amplification, nucleated cell counts were estimated. Sequenced by immunoSEQ multiplex PCR; TCRdb stores in-frame clones only, minus some. V and J calls plus clone size are reproduced from that table; the DNA served to infer D and trimming. Of around 79,000 clones in the sample, 88% were seen once. The rearrangement uses TRBV4-1 and TRBJ2-5; possibly TRBD2 for D (5 bases). Material: peripheral blood. The TCR comes from a human donor in a cohort sampled during active COVID-19. The CDR3 protein is CASSQDQRTMAQYF. DNA of the CDR3: TGCGCCAGCAGCCAAGACCAGCGGACGATGGCCCAGTACTTC.